Below, one TCR beta chain is given with its context. The antigen is unknown. V dropped 2 bases and J dropped 10 bases, with 20 bases sitting between them. The germline V gene has CDR1 LNHDA and CDR2 SQIVND (reference sequence). The CDR3 runs 15 residues. The source of the sample is a study of shared clonotypes between healthy human individuals. Whole-study results and caveats: Naive subsets, compared against memory subsets, generally had larger estimated richness values.

Assay used: immunoSEQ multiplex PCR; TCRdb lists only in-frame clones, some missing. In the table there are 2 million to 2.5 million clones, 80% to 95% of which are singletons. The origin of this receptor is a man younger than 30 in good health. Some clones in this sample may be carry-over from other donors' samples. This chain connects TRBV19 to TRBJ1-1; D is unclear. Material: naive CD4+ T cells from PBMCs. The subset: CD45RA+ positively selected. CDR3 nucleotide sequence: TGTGCCAGTAGTATACGCCCTCGAGAGCTCGGATCAGCTTTCTTT. Protein: CASSIRPRELGSAFF.